This T cell receptor (beta chain) was recorded in a study of response to subunit inactivated influenza vaccine (dated by TCRdb to between 2018 and 2020). With regard to the full study: Deep quantitative profiling of the T cell receptor repertoire was used in the study to follow responses to a trivalent subunit inactivated influenza vaccine. The research as a whole found: It was suggested by the authors that each seasonal influenza vaccination may recruit only a limited number of new T cells.

The library came from RT-PCR. These reads were obtained on an Illumina HiSeq 2500. The public reads were reprocessed in TCRdb via fastp at Q25 and MiXCR, keeping in-frame beta chains. Records with the same CDR3 protein are collapsed into one entry carrying the most frequent genes and DNA. The sample table holds approximately 520,000 distinct CDR3 sequences, of which 15% to 20% were seen once. The top ten hold about 3% of the sample. CDR1 and CDR2 (DFQATT, SNEGSKA) derive from the germline V gene (reference sequence). V is cut by 6 bases and J by 6 bases, and the space between the germline ends is 15 bases. The CDR3 contains 14 residues, cysteine and phenylalanine counted. The read is trimmed to its CDR3 DNA, 42 bases read in frame from base 1. In regard to this clonotype: Its antigen target is currently unknown. The sample holds no much larger clone one base away, and base qualities are not on file.

This receptor was obtained from a man between 50 and 75 years old who received an inactivated influenza vaccine. Donor details come from another sample of the same person, matched by shared clones. Sample: CD4+ T cells sorted from PBMCs, taken less than 30 months after vaccination. Recombination linked TRBV20-1 to TRBJ1-6, with TRBD1 as a weak D call on 5 bases. The CDR3 reads as follows: CSADRGLLNSPLHF. The nucleotide sequence reads TGCAGTGCCGATAGGGGACTTCTTAATTCACCCCTCCACTTT.